This TCR beta chain was recovered during a study of regulatory T cells in long-lasting Graves disease. To note about this clonotype: Its antigen remains unidentified.

CDR1 and CDR2 from the germline V gene are LNHDA and SQIVND (reference sequence). The junction had 13 bases not matched to a gene; V was cut back by 8 bases and J by 1 base. This CDR3 contains 16 residues. Library construction for TCR beta used iRepertoire HTBI primers and Arm-PCR of CDR3 regions. TCRdb itself ran the multiplex PCR reads through MiXCR, one entry per CDR3 protein. Of 350,000 to 500,000 distinct CDR3 sequences detected, about 16% appear once; the ten largest clones hold roughly 10%. Time point defined: newly diagnosed GD, antithyroid drugs for less than 3 months. RNA from PBMCs was the source of the TCR library. Study observations and caveats: Persistent cases of Graves' showed reduced TCR diversity relative to newly diagnosed patients.

These data were likewise used in another study, on T cells in Graves' hyperthyroidism and ophthalmopathy. Per that study: Uncontrolled infection, other autoimmune disease, pregnancy or lactation barred patients from enrollment.

This material consisted of peripheral blood mononuclear cells (PBMCs), taken at new diagnosis, from a patient treated with antithyroid drugs. The source of this sequence is a woman in her thirties with Graves disease. The chain couples TRBV19 to TRBJ2-7, with 8 bases matching TRBD2. CDR3 sequence: CASPAGAPQVSYEQYF. CDR3 sequence (DNA): TGTGCCAGTCCAGCGGGAGCCCCCCAAGTATCCTACGAGCAGTACTTC.